The 5 T cell receptor beta chains listed next were all sequenced from one sample in a study of human T cells and chemical hapten exposure. Documented time point: pre-sensitization, week 0. The treatment was: therapeutic diphenylcyclopropenone sensitization with weekly scalp DPC. Using its own MiXCR run on the RACE reads, TCRdb lists one record per CDR3 protein. This sample has a few hundred thousand distinct CDR3 sequences, with over 8% found just once. The specimen comprised whole blood, sampled in connection with sensitization to the hapten diphenylcyclopropenone (DPC). These receptors were collected from a woman in her thirties or forties with alopecia areata. Some clones in this sample may be carry-over from other donors' samples.

The chain carries TRBV30 and TRBJ1-3; D is undetermined. The germline V and J ends were trimmed by 0 bases and 0 bases, with 3 bases remaining between them. CDR1 GTSNPN and CDR2 SVGIG come from the germline V gene (reference sequence). The CDR3 contains 13 residues. CDR3 in amino acids: CAWSVNSGNTIYF. The CDR3 DNA follows: TGTGCCTGGAGTGTAAACTCTGGAAACACCATATATTTT.

This clonotype was counted a few times. V and J are TRBV6-5 and TRBJ2-7, with D unclear. The length of the CDR3 is 15 residues. Germline CDR1 reads MNHEY; CDR2 reads SVGAGI. V was pared by 0 bases and J by 2 bases, with 11 bases between. The CDR3 loop reads CASSYSNSVTYEQYF. DNA for the CDR3: TGTGCCAGCAGTTACTCGAACAGCGTTACCTACGAGCAGTACTTC.

This clonotype was counted only a few times. The V gene is TRBV13, the J gene TRBJ1-1; no clear D gene. This CDR3 has 11 residues. V lost 6 bases and J lost 9, with 11 bases in between. Germline-derived CDR1 and CDR2 are PRHDT and FYEKMQ (reference sequence). The CDR3 DNA follows: TGTGCCAGCAGGTACGCAGGAAAAGCTTTCTTT. It is translated as CASRYAGKAFF.

J is TRBJ2-3 and V is TRBV7-8; 11 bases line up with TRBD2. The trim removed 3 bases at V and 4 bases at J, leaving 12 bases unmatched. The CDR3 is made up of 18 amino acids. The germline gives CDR1 SGHVS, CDR2 FQNEAQ. The CDR3 here is CASSFPPGLADRADTQYF. DNA for the CDR3: TGTGCCAGCAGCTTCCCACCGGGACTAGCGGATCGTGCAGATACGCAGTATTTT.

This clonotype was picked up many times. The genes are TRBV12-5 and TRBJ2-1; 8 bases align to TRBD1. The CDR3 covers 15 residues. After removal of 3 bases from V and 8 bases from J, the junction contained 9 bases not matched to a gene. CDR1 is LGHNT, CDR2 FRNRAP, per germline. CDR3 residues: CASGFGTGVSDEQFF. Written as DNA, the CDR3 is TGTGCTAGTGGTTTCGGGACAGGAGTTTCGGATGAGCAGTTCTTC.